Detailed here is one T cell receptor (beta chain). Its antigen is not identified. This CDR3 spans 14 amino acids. Trimming pared 2 bases from V and 4 bases from J, leaving 11 bases between. Per the germline V gene, CDR1 is SGHTA and CDR2 is FQGNSA. These data originate in a study of long-term antiretroviral therapy in people with HIV. Study-level points and caveats: Whereas controls had wider CDR3 length ranges, HIV repertoires had narrower ones.

The libraries were made with immunoSEQ v3.0 at survey level. Sequencing used immunoSEQ multiplex PCR; TCRdb keeps in-frame clones, though not all of them. Of 20,000 to 25,000 clones listed, more than 80% are singletons. The TCR comes from a woman in her 40s with HIV. The specimen comprised unsorted PBMCs, sampled 7.6 years after starting antiretroviral therapy. This chain connects TRBV7-2 to TRBJ1-2; the D is unclear. This CDR3 is CASSLMSTLYGYTF. CDR3 coding DNA: TGTGCCAGCAGCTTAATGTCGACCCTCTATGGCTACACCTTC.